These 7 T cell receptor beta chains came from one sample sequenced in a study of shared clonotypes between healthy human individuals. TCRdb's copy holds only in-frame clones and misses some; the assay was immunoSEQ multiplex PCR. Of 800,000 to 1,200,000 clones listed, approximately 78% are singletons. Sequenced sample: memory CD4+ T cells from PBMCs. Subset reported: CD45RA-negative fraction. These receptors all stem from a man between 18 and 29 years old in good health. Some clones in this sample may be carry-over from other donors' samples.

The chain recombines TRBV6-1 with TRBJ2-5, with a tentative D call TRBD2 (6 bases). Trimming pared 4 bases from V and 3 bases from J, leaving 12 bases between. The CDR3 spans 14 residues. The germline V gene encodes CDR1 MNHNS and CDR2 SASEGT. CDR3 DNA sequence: TGTGCCAGCAGTGTCGGGAGTGGGAAAGAGACCCAGTACTTC. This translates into CASSVGSGKETQYF.

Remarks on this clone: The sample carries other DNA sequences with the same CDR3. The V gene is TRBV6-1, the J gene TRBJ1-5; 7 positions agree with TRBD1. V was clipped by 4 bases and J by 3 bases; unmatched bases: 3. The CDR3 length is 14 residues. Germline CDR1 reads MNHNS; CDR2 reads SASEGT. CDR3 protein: CASSVTGNNQPQHF. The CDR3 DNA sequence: TGTGCCAGCAGTGTGACAGGGAACAATCAGCCCCAGCATTTT.

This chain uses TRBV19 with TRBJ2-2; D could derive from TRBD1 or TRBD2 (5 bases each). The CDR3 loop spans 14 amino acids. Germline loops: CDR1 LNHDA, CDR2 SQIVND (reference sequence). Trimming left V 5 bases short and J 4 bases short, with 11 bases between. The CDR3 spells CASSPGGFTGELFF. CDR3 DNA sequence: TGTGCCAGTAGTCCTGGGGGATTCACCGGGGAGCTGTTTTTT.

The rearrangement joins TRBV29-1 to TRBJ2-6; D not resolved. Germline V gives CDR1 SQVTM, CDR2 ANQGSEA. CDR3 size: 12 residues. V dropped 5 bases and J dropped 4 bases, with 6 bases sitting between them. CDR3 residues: CSVLSGANVLTF. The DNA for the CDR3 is TGCAGCGTTCTGTCCGGGGCCAACGTCCTGACTTTC.

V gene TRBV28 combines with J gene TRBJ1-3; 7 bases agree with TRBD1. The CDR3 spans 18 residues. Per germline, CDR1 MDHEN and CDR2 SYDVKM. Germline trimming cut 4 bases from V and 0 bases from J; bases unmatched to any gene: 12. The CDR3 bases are TGTGCCAGCAGTTACCCCCCGACAGGGCTACACTCTGGAAACACCATATATTTT. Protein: CASSYPPTGLHSGNTIYF.

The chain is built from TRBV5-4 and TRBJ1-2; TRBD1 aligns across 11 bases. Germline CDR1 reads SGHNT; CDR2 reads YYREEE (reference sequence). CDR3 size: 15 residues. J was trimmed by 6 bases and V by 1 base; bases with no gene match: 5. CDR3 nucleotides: TGTGCCAGCAGCTTGCCCCAGGACAGGGGGCATGGCTACACCTTC. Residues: CASSLPQDRGHGYTF.

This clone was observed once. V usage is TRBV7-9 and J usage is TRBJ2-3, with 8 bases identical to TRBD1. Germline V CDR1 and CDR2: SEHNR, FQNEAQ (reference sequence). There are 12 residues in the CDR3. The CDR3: CTAGQAPDTQYF. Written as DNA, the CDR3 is TGTACTGCGGGACAGGCTCCAGATACGCAGTATTTT.